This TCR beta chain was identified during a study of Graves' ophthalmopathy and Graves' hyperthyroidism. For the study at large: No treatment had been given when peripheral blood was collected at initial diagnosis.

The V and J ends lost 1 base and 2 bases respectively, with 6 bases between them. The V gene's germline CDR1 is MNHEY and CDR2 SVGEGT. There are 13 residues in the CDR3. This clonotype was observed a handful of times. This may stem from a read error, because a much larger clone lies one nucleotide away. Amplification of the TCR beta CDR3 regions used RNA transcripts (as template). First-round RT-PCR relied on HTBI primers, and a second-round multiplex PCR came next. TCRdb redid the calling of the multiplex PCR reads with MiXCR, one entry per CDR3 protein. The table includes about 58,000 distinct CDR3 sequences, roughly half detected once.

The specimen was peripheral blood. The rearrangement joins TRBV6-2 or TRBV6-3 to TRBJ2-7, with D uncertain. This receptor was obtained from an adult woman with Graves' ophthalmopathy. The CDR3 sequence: CASSYFLAYEQYF. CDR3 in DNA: TGTGCCAGCAGTTACTTCCTCGCCTACGAGCAGTACTTC.